The T cell receptor beta chain described here comes from a study of cytomegalovirus exposure and HLA in healthy donors. Overall study findings and caveats: Apparent HLA restriction characterized most CMV-associated TCR beta chains in a later analysis. Cytomegalovirus status was reportedly diagnosed by the classifier with high specificity and sensitivity. Later analysis placed DRB1 highest and HLA-C lowest in TCR association rates, which differed by HLA locus. V- and J-gene trimming of TCR beta was linked (in a later analysis) to a missense DCLRE1C variant.

As concerns this clone: The antigen is not known.

The CDR3 covers 17 residues. After removal of 4 bases from V and 1 base from J, the junction contained 6 bases not matched to a gene. CDR1 is MGHDK, CDR2 SYGVNS, per germline. Researchers ran the PCR with 60 Vbeta and 13 Jbeta primers. Some clones are missing from TCRdb's copy, which holds only in-frame ones; the method was immunoSEQ multiplex PCR. This table holds 150,000 to 200,000 clones, 75% to 85% found once. This chain joins TRBV25-1 and TRBJ2-2; 10 bases agree with TRBD2. What was sequenced was PBMCs. This sequence was found in a woman under 30 in good health and CMV-seropositive. In DNA form, the CDR3 reads TGTGCCAGCAGTGCGAATAGACTAGCGGGGAACACCGGGGAGCTGTTTTTT. It codes for CASSANRLAGNTGELFF.